A single sample gave rise to the 8 T cell receptor beta chains below, sequenced in a study of blood T cell repertoires in COVID-19. Generated by immunoSEQ multiplex PCR, the TCRdb table keeps only in-frame clones and is missing some. The data contain 250,000 to 300,000 clones, approximately 91% of them seen just once; the ten biggest clones take up 0.94%. Sequencing was performed on peripheral blood. The receptors were sampled from a woman aged 35 to 49 who had recovered from COVID-19.

V usage is TRBV30 and J usage is TRBJ2-3; tentative D call: TRBD1 (6 bases). The CDR3 contains 14 residues. In germline, CDR1 is GTSNPN, CDR2 SVGIG (reference sequence). V was trimmed by 2 bases and J by 2 bases, leaving 11 bases between them. CDR3 coding DNA: TGTGCCTGGAGTACCGGGACATCCACAGATACGCAGTATTTT. Translation gives CAWSTGTSTDTQYF. The full variable domain, with the rest looked up from reference TRBV30 and TRBJ2-3, is SQTIHQWPATLVQPVGSPLSLECTVEGTSNPNLYWYRQAAGRGLQLLFYSVGIGQISSEVPQNLSASRPQDRQFILSSKKLLLSDSGFYLCAWSTGTSTDTQYFGPGTRLTVL.

The genes are TRBV11-1 and TRBJ2-2, with 7 bases matching TRBD1. V lost 5 bases and J lost 4; bases outside the gene matches: 4. The germline V gene encodes CDR1 SGHAT and CDR2 FQDESV (reference sequence). The CDR3 extends over 14 amino acids. In DNA form, the CDR3 reads TGTGCCAGCAGCCCCGGACAGGCCACCGGGGAGCTGTTTTTT. Protein: CASSPGQATGELFF.

The chain has TRBV29-1 and TRBJ2-1, with 9 bases identical to TRBD2. The V gene's germline CDR1 is SQVTM and CDR2 ANQGSEA. CDR3 size: 16 residues. J lost 2 bases, V lost 1 base, and 6 bases had no gene match. The CDR3 protein is CSVEGLAGATYNEQFF. CDR3 bases: TGCAGCGTTGAAGGTTTAGCGGGGGCTACCTACAATGAGCAGTTCTTC.

This clone was seen a handful of times. The chain couples TRBV19 to TRBJ1-1; D is ambiguous. CDR1 is LNHDA, CDR2 SQIVND, per germline (reference sequence). The CDR3 covers 13 residues. V lost 1 base and J 1 base, leaving 4 bases between the germline ends. The CDR3 region is CASSIARNTEAFF. In nucleotides, the CDR3 is TGTGCCAGTAGTATAGCCAGGAACACTGAAGCTTTCTTT.

The genes are TRBV9 and TRBJ1-5; 7 positions match TRBD1. The CDR3 length is 15 residues. V shed 3 bases and J 2 bases; nucleotides not matched to a gene: 5. In germline, CDR1 is SGDLS, CDR2 YYNGEE. For the CDR3, the DNA is TGTGCCAGCAGCGCCGACGGGACAGGCAATCAGCCCCAGCATTTT. This codes for CASSADGTGNQPQHF.

This chain connects TRBV24-1 to TRBJ2-5; TRBD1 might be the D (6 bases). The CDR3 covers 14 residues. CDR1 and CDR2 from the germline V gene are KGHDR and SFDVKD. With 3 bases removed from V and 3 bases from J, the gap between germline ends came to 10 bases. The CDR3 DNA follows: TGTGCCACCAGTGATGGACAGCTTGAAGAGACCCAGTACTTC. It is translated as CATSDGQLEETQYF.

This sequence joins TRBV5-5 and TRBJ2-3, with D perhaps TRBD2 (6 bases). The CDR3 totals 16 residues. Germline CDR1 reads SGHKS; CDR2 reads YYEKEE (reference sequence). V was trimmed by 2 bases and J by 2 bases, leaving 15 bases between them. CDR3 amino acids: CASSFGVSGPTDTQYF. The CDR3 nucleotides read TGTGCCAGCAGCTTCGGGGTTAGCGGTCCCACAGATACGCAGTATTTT.

The chain has TRBV7-6 and TRBJ2-3; 7 bases agree with TRBD1. V shed 0 bases and J 2 bases; nucleotides not matched to a gene: 5. Germline CDR1 reads SGHVS; CDR2 reads FNYEAQ. This CDR3 contains 16 residues. The CDR3, as DNA: TGTGCCAGCAGCTTAGCCCGGACAGGAGCCACAGATACGCAGTATTTT. This codes for CASSLARTGATDTQYF.